The clone carrying this T cell receptor (beta chain) is a singleton in its sample. The data belong to a study of blood T cell repertoires in COVID-19. Study at large: Resolution of symptoms, clearance, or two negative PCRs was present in recovered Cohort 3 donors.

Some clones are missing from TCRdb's copy, which holds only in-frame ones; the method was immunoSEQ multiplex PCR. The table records a few hundred thousand clones, 87% of them present only once. This CDR3 is built from 14 residues. Unmatched junction bases numbered 2, after V lost 1 base and J lost 1 base. Germline CDR1 reads SGHRS; CDR2 reads YFSETQ. The rearrangement links TRBV5-1 to TRBJ2-7; 7 bases map to TRBD1. Sequenced input: PBMCs or T cells enriched from blood (not recorded which). The TCR comes from a man between 40 and 49 years old in a cohort exposed to, infected with or recovered from COVID-19 (not recorded which). The CDR3 here is CASSLLQGSYEQYF. CDR3 in DNA: TGCGCCAGCAGCTTGTTACAGGGGTCCTACGAGCAGTACTTC.